This TCR beta chain came from a study of beta chain features in type 1 diabetes. Study in general: Analysis included around 99,000,000 sorted cells drawn from all samples. Study-level findings and limits: HLA effects on TCRB rearrangement stayed unresolved here. When Type 1 diabetes patients were examined, their TCRB CDR3s proved moderately but significantly shorter in all four CD4+ subsets.

The V gene's germline CDR1 is SGHAT and CDR2 FQNNGV. V trimming: 5 bases; J trimming: 1 base; junction bases outside the gene matches: 3. The CDR3 has 14 residues. Isolated RNA was reverse transcribed in full, so expressed TCRB transcripts were sequenced. TCRdb's copy holds only in-frame clones and misses some; the assay was immunoSEQ multiplex PCR. The sample yields some 150,000 clones, 6.5% to 8.5% seen once. This clone was recorded at least ten times. Its matching antigen is unknown. This chain uses TRBV11-2 with TRBJ2-5; TRBD1 matches 8 bases. Material: central memory CD4+ T cells from blood. The receptor was isolated from a woman aged 25 to 39 in good health. CDR3 coding DNA: TGTGCCAGCAGCCGGACAGGGTCCCAAGAGACCCAGTACTTC. It translates to CASSRTGSQETQYF.